This T cell receptor beta chain was sequenced during a study of blood T cell repertoires in COVID-19 (dated by TCRdb to 2020 to 2022). About the full investigation: Recovered participants in ImmuneRACE Cohort 3 were defined as having two consecutive negative NP/OP PCR tests, clearance from a healthcare professional, or resolution of symptoms. Where available, HLA class I and class II types were taken from metadata supplied by the sample provider and were not determined by assay-based typing. The material from the prospective study consisted of cDNA or gDNA derived from T cells, B-cell-depleted T cells, or PBMCs. Nearly every sample came with metadata listing a de-identified subject ID, COVID-19 status, age in years and sex. Samples from collaborators originated in the United States, Italy and Spain and spanned both the acute and convalescent phases of COVID-19. Deeply sampled blood TCRbeta repertoires from subjects exposed to, actively infected with, or recovered from COVID-19 were included in the dataset. Samples were obtained from the ongoing ImmuneRACE study (first 160 participants) and from some 1,200 subjects provided by 6 global collaborators. The repertoires were released in a freely available public database intended as a resource for research on the immune response to SARS-CoV-2. General findings and caveats noted by the study authors: Clinical and demographic metadata were provided uncurated, with the amount varying by source and participant.

TCRbeta CDR3 regions were amplified from genomic DNA using the immunoSEQ Assay, a bias-controlled multiplex PCR. Per the original workflow: The number of nucleated cells in each sample was estimated by amplification of reference gene primers within the assay. Sequence reads were collapsed and filtered to measure the absolute abundance of every unique TCRbeta CDR3 rearrangement. For each sample, productive Simpson clonality was calculated by taking the square root of Simpson's diversity index across productive rearrangements. TCRdb holds this immuneACCESS table with in-frame rearrangements only. Some clones are missing; in checked studies, unresolved V genes explain under half, and the rest has no known cause. V, J and clone size are taken as reported in that table, and D and trimming were inferred from the DNA itself. In all, the sample holds roughly 190,000 clones, and approximately 86% of those were seen once. The top ten clonotypes cover under 30% of the sample.

For this clone: Its antigen is still unknown. Base-call qualities are not available, and no considerably larger clone is one nucleotide away.

V is cut back by 4 bases and J by 4 bases, with 11 bases in the junction unmatched. Measured from the cysteine to the phenylalanine, the CDR3 is 16 residues long. The entry retains the CDR3 DNA only, 48 bases that are in frame from base 1. Based on the germline V gene, the CDR1 and CDR2 sequences are SGDLS and YYNGEE. Participants in the prospective study were enrolled through a virtual design, were aged 18 to 89 years, and lived in approximately 24 United States geographic areas. In the prospective study, participants were assigned to cohorts based on the clinical history participants reported in a screening survey and a study questionnaire. In the prospective study, whole blood, serum and a nasopharyngeal or oropharyngeal swab were collected from each participant by mobile phlebotomists. Additional blood draws and questionnaires over an approximately 2-month period could optionally be provided by prospective study participants. Before DNA extraction, prospective study blood samples were shipped either frozen or at room temperature.

Sequencing was carried out using PBMCs or T cells enriched from blood (not recorded which). Rearrangement joined TRBV9 to TRBJ2-1; TRBD2 matches 7 bases in the middle. This TCR came from a woman aged 40 to 55 in a cohort exposed to, infected with or recovered from COVID-19 (not recorded which). The sequenced DNA: TGTGCCAGCAGCCCCAGGGTCCAGGGACTATACAATGAGCAGTTCTTC. Its translation reads: CASSPRVQGLYNEQFF.